This TCR beta chain was sequenced during a study of cytomegalovirus exposure and HLA in healthy donors. The study, taken as a whole, reports: In vitro work confirmed that a few CMV-associated chains recognize CMV antigens. Generally TCR sequences proved uncommon, though certain public TCRs appeared in numerous donors. Presence/absence analyses supposed approximately even sequencing depth among donors.

PCR employed 60 Vbeta and 13 Jbeta primers. The data were produced by immunoSEQ multiplex PCR, yet TCRdb's version contains in-frame clones alone and is incomplete. The sample lists about 140,000 clones, 77% occurring once. With 5 bases removed from V and 0 bases from J, the gap between germline ends came to 17 bases. Germline V gene lookup returns CDR1 GTSNPN and CDR2 SVGIG (reference sequence). The CDR3 has 15 amino acids. Donors had nominal health at sampling but likely had unrecorded immune exposures. In regard to this clone: What it binds is unknown.

The rearrangement uses TRBV30 and TRBJ2-7, with D unclear. The material sequenced was PBMCs. The sequence derives from a female donor in good health and CMV-seronegative. CDR3 region: CAWAPGAPRSYEQYF. The CDR3 DNA sequence: TGTGCCTGGGCCCCCGGAGCCCCGCGCTCCTACGAGCAGTACTTC.